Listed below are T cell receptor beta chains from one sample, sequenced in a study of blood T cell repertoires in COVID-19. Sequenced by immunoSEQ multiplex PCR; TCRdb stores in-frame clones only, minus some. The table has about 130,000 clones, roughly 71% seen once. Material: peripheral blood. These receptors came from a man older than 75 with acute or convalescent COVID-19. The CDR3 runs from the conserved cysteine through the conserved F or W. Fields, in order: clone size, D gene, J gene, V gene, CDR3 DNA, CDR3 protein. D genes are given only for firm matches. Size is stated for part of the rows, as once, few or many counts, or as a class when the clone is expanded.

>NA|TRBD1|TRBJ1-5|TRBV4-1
TGCGCCAGCAGCCCCATGACAGGGGCCAAAGGCAATCAGCCCCAGCATTTT
CASSPMTGAKGNQPQHF
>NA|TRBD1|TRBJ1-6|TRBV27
TGTGCCAGCACCCCAATGGGGACAGGTTGGAATTCACCCCTCCACTTT
CASTPMGTGWNSPLHF
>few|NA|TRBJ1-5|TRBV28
TGTGCCAGCACCCAACCCCGGGCCCTGGAGGGTCAGCCCCAGCATTTT
CASTQPRALEGQPQHF
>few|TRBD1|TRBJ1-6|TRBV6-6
TGTGCCAGCAGTCCCAGGGCGGACAGGGGGTTCTATAATTCACCCCTCCACTTT
CASSPRADRGFYNSPLHF
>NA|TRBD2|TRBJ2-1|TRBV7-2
TGTGCCAGCAGCTTGGCAAGGACTAGCGCAAATGAGCAGTTCTTC
CASSLARTSANEQFF
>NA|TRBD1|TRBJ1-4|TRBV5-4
TGTGCCAGCAGCCCCGACGGACAGGCAGAAAAACTGTTTTTT
CASSPDGQAEKLFF
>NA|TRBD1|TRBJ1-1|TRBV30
TGTGCCTGCACAGACAGGGGCACTGAAGCTTTCTTT
CACTDRGTEAFF
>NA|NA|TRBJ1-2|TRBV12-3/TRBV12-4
TGTGCCAGCAGCCCATCGGGCTATGGCTACACCTTC
CASSPSGYGYTF
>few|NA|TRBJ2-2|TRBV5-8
TGTGCCAGCAGGACCAGGGGGAGGTACACCGGGGAGCTGTTTTTT
CASRTRGRYTGELFF
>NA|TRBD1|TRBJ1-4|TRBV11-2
TGTGCCAGCAGCTTAATTAGGACAGGGAGTTCGACTAATGAAAAACTGTTTTTT
CASSLIRTGSSTNEKLFF